The source of this T cell receptor (beta chain) is a study of cytomegalovirus exposure and HLA in healthy donors. This PCR relied on a set of 60 Vbeta primers and 13 Jbeta primers. Profiled with immunoSEQ multiplex PCR; TCRdb holds only in-frame clones, not every one. There are about 200,000 clones in the sample; roughly 90% occur only once, and around 0.31% lies in the top ten. Input material: PBMCs. This sequence originates from a woman aged 30 to 39 in good health and CMV-seronegative.

CDR3 sequence: CASSSPAGRNSGANVLTF. The CDR3 coding sequence is TGTGCCAGCAGCTCTCCGGCAGGAAGAAACTCTGGGGCCAACGTCCTGACTTTC. The chain carries TRBV5-6 and TRBJ2-6; D remains ambiguous. Trimming cost V 3 bases and J 0 bases, with 16 bases left between them. Germline CDR1 is SGHDT and CDR2 is YYEEEE. The CDR3 consists of 18 residues.